The present T cell receptor (beta chain) was sequenced within a study of T cell changes during pregnancy in multiple sclerosis. Repertoires were generated with immunoSEQ multiplex PCR, while TCRdb's copy carries only in-frame clones and drops some. The sample carries tens of thousands of clones, roughly 92% recorded once. Trimming pared 0 bases from V and 4 bases from J, leaving 4 bases between. The germline gives CDR1 MGHRA, CDR2 YSYEKL. The CDR3 length is 13 residues. The source was peripheral blood, collected in the third trimester of pregnancy. The source of this sequence is a female donor in good health, enrolled as a control in a pregnancy study. V usage is TRBV4-1 and J usage is TRBJ1-3, with D hard to call. The CDR3 bases are TGCGCCAGCAGCCAAGATATGGGAAACACCATATATTTT. This codes for CASSQDMGNTIYF.